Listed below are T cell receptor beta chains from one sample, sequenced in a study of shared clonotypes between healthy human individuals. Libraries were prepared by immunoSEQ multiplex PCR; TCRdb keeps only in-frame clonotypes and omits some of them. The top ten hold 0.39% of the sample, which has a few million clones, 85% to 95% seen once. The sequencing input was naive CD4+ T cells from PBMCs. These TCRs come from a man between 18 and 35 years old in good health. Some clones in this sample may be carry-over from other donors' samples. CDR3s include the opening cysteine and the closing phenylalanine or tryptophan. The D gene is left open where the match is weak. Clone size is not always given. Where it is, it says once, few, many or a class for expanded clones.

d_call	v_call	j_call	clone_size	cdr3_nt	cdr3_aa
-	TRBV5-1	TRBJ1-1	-	TGCGCCAGCAGCTTGGGGTCAGCCCTCATGAACACTGAAGCTTTCTTT	CASSLGSALMNTEAFF
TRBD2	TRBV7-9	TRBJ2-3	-	TGTGCCAGCAGCTTAGGACTGGCTAGCGGGACCCGCCGGTTGGGTACGCAGTATTTT	CASSLGLASGTRRLGTQYF
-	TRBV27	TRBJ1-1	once	TGTGCCAGCAGTTCTAATGGGGCAGGGCTAAACACTGAAGCTTTCTTT	CASSSNGAGLNTEAFF
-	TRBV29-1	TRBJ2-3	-	TGCAGCGTTGACGGGGGCGGGAGCAGCCCAGATACGCAGTATTTT	CSVDGGGSSPDTQYF
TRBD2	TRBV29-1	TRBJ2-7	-	TGCAGCGTTGCGACTAGCGGGAGTATCTACGAGCAGTACTTC	CSVATSGSIYEQYF
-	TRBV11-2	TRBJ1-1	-	TGTGCCAGCAGCTTAGGTGGGGCCCGGCGCAGAGCTTTCTTT	CASSLGGARRRAFF
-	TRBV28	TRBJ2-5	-	TGTGCCAGCAGTTTTCTTGAGACCCAGTACTTC	CASSFLETQYF
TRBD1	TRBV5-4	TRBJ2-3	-	TGTGCCAGCAGCTCGACAGGGGAAGGAGATACGCAGTATTTT	CASSSTGEGDTQYF
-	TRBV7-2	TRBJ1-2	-	TGTGCCAGCAGCTCCGATTGGGGGGATGGAGGCTACACCTTC	CASSSDWGDGGYTF
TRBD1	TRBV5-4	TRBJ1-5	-	TGTGCCATCACTAGGGGGCGTTACCAGCCCCAGCATTTT	CAITRGRYQPQHF
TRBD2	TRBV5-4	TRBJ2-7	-	TGTGCCAGCAGCTTGGCCGGGTCTAGCGGTTACGAGCAGTACTTC	CASSLAGSSGYEQYF
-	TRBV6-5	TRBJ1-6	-	TGTGCCAGCAGTTACTTAAGACGGGACAATTCACCCCTCCACTTT	CASSYLRRDNSPLHF
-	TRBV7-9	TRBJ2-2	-	TGTGCCAGCAGCTTAATTTCTCCCGACACCGGGGAGCTGTTTTTT	CASSLISPDTGELFF
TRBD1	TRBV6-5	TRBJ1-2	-	TGTGCCAGCAGTTACCAGGGGGGAAGTGGCTATGGCTACACCTTC	CASSYQGGSGYGYTF
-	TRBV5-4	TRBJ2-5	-	TGTGCCAGCAGCTTGGCCAAGGGTGACAGAGAGACCCAGTACTTC	CASSLAKGDRETQYF
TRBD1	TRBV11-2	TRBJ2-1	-	TGTGCCAGCAGCTTTAAACAGGGGATGACCTACAATGAGCAGTTCTTC	CASSFKQGMTYNEQFF
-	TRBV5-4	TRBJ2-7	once	TGTGCCAGCAGCTTATCGTTGGGAGTGGACGAGCAGTACTTC	CASSLSLGVDEQYF
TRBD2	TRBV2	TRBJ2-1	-	TGTGCCACCAACAGACTAGCGGGATTCAATGAGCAGTTCTTC	CATNRLAGFNEQFF
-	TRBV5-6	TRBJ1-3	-	TGTGCCAGCAGCCGATCCCCCGCGGCAGGGCGGGGAAACACCATATATTTT	CASSRSPAAGRGNTIYF
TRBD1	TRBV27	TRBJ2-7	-	TGTGCCAGCAGTTTCCAGGGACAGGGTATGTACGAGCAGTACTTC	CASSFQGQGMYEQYF
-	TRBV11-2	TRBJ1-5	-	TGTGCCAGCAGCTTTAACCCTGATAGCAATCAGCCCCAGCATTTT	CASSFNPDSNQPQHF
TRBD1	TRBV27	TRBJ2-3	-	TGTGCCAGTACCCGGGACAGAGTCGTCTCCACAGATACGCAGTATTTT	CASTRDRVVSTDTQYF
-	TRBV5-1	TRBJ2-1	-	TGCGCCAGCAGCTTGGCTGTGGGTTACAATGAGCAGTTCTTC	CASSLAVGYNEQFF
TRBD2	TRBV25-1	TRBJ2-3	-	TGTGCCAGCAGTGGAAGACTAGCGGGAGTATCAGATACGCAGTATTTT	CASSGRLAGVSDTQYF
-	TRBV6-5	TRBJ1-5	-	TGTGCCAGCAGTTACTCTGGGGCATCGGATCAGCCCCAGCATTTT	CASSYSGASDQPQHF
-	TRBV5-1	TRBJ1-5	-	TGCGCCAGCAGCTCCGAAAGGGACGTGGGCCATCATCAGCCCCAGCATTTT	CASSSERDVGHHQPQHF
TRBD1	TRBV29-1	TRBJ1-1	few	TGCAGCGTTCCCAACGGACAGGGACAGAACACTGAAGCTTTCTTT	CSVPNGQGQNTEAFF
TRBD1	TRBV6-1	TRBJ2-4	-	TGTGCCAGCAGAGGACAGGGTCGAGGCGACATTCAGTACTTC	CASRGQGRGDIQYF
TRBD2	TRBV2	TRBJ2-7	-	TGTGCCAGCAGTGAGGTGACTAGCAGAGTGAGCTACGAGCAGTACTTC	CASSEVTSRVSYEQYF
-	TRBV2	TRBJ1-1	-	TGTGCCAGCAGGGATAGACGGAACACTGAAGCTTTCTTT	CASRDRRNTEAFF
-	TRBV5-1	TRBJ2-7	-	TGCGCCAGCAGCGCCGAGCCGGCCTCCTACGAGCAGTACTTC	CASSAEPASYEQYF
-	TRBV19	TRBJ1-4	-	TGTGCCAGTAGTATAGATTACCAGACAAACTCGAAACTGTTTTTT	CASSIDYQTNSKLFF
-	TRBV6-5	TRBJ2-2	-	TGTGCCAGCAGACGCATAGGCGGGGAGCTGTTTTTT	CASRRIGGELFF
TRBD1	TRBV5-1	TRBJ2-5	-	TGCGCCAGCAGCTCGGGACAGCTCCAAGAGACCCAGTACTTC	CASSSGQLQETQYF
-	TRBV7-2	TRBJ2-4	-	TGTGCCAGCAGCCCTCAGGGGGGCCTAGCCAAAAACATTCAGTACTTC	CASSPQGGLAKNIQYF
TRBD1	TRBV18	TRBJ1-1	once	TGTGCCAGCTCACCAAACTTTCGACAGGGGCCGGGTGAAGCTTTCTTT	CASSPNFRQGPGEAFF
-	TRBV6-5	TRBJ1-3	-	TGTGCCAGCAGTTACTCAGGGCGGGCCTCTGGAAACACCATATATTTT	CASSYSGRASGNTIYF
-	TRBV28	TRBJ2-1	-	TGTGCCAGCAGTCTCTACAATGAGCAGTTCTTC	CASSLYNEQFF
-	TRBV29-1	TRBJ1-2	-	TGCAGCGTTCAAGCCCAGGTTGGTGTAGGCTACACCTTC	CSVQAQVGVGYTF
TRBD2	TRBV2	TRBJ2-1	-	TGTGCCAGCAGTGTGGTTGGGACTAGCGGATCACATGAGCAGTTCTTC	CASSVVGTSGSHEQFF